The 21 T cell receptor beta chains below were found in one sample sequenced in a study of blood T cell repertoires in COVID-19. Here immunoSEQ multiplex PCR was the method, and the copy in TCRdb shows in-frame clones only, minus some. The sample carries about 200,000 clones, 65% to 80% recorded once. The sequenced material came from peripheral blood. The receptors come from a man aged 45-60 years who had recovered from COVID-19.

The rearrangement links TRBV19 to TRBJ2-2; no definite D call. CDR1 and CDR2 (germline): LNHDA, SQIVND (reference sequence). V lost 4 bases and J lost 4, with 4 bases in between. The CDR3 is made up of 12 amino acids. The CDR3 is CASSTVTGELFF. For the CDR3, the DNA is TGTGCCAGTAGTACAGTCACCGGGGAGCTGTTTTTT. The whole variable domain, remainder taken from reference TRBV19 and TRBJ2-2, is DGGITQSPKYLFRKEGQNVTLSCEQNLNHDAMYWYRQDPGQGLRLIYYSQIVNDFQKGDIAEGYSVSREKKESFPLTVTSAQKNPTAFYLCASSTVTGELFFGEGSRLTVL.

The chain has TRBV11-2 and TRBJ2-3; TRBD1 aligns across 7 bases. Germline values: CDR1 SGHAT, CDR2 FQNNGV. The CDR3 runs to 14 residues. Trimming removed 5 bases from V and 3 bases from J; junction bases left unmatched: 5. The chain's CDR3 is CASSPDRVTDTQYF. CDR3 nucleotide sequence: TGTGCCAGCAGCCCCGACAGGGTAACAGATACGCAGTATTTT. The full variable domain, with the rest looked up from reference TRBV11-2 and TRBJ2-3, is EAGVAQSPRYKIIEKRQSVAFWCNPISGHATLYWYQQILGQGPKLLIQFQNNGVVDDSQLPKDRFSAERLKGVDSTLKIQPAKLEDSAVYLCASSPDRVTDTQYFGPGTRLTVL.

The rearrangement uses TRBV18 and TRBJ1-2; the match to TRBD1 covers 8 bases. Trimming at V came to 3 bases and at J to 7 bases, leaving 10 bases not matched to a gene. The CDR3 length is 15 residues. Per the germline V gene, CDR1 is KGHSH and CDR2 is LQKENI. The CDR3 protein is CASSPPDRVSRGYTF. The CDR3 DNA is TGTGCCAGCTCACCCCCGGACAGGGTTTCGCGTGGCTACACCTTC.

The chain has TRBV4-1 and TRBJ2-1, with 9 bases identical to TRBD2. CDR1 and CDR2 (germline): MGHRA, YSYEKL. This CDR3 has 20 amino acids. J gave up 3 bases and V 6 bases, and 21 bases lay outside the gene matches. The CDR3 DNA sequence: TGCGCCAGCAGTCGGATCCCGGGACTAGCCAGCCTACGTTTCTACAATGAGCAGTTCTTC. It is translated as CASSRIPGLASLRFYNEQFF.

The genes are TRBV10-3 and TRBJ2-1; possible D gene TRBD1, 5 bases. Per the germline V gene, CDR1 is ENHRY and CDR2 is SYGVKD. V gave up 0 bases and J gave up 8 bases, with 11 bases separating them. This CDR3 comprises 14 residues. This CDR3 reads CAISESWQGDEQFF. For the CDR3, the DNA is TGTGCCATCAGTGAGTCTTGGCAGGGCGATGAGCAGTTCTTC.

The chain has TRBV10-1 and TRBJ2-6; 12 nucleotides agree with TRBD1. The trim removed 2 bases at V and 0 bases at J, leaving 17 bases unmatched. The V gene's germline CDR1 is WNHNN and CDR2 SYGVQD (reference sequence). The CDR3 loop spans 23 amino acids. The CDR3 protein is CASSETNRDRGRPDSSGANVLTF. The CDR3 DNA follows: TGCGCCAGCAGTGAGACTAATCGGGACAGGGGGCGTCCCGACTCCTCTGGGGCCAACGTCCTGACTTTC.

The chain links TRBV12-3 or TRBV12-4 to TRBJ1-1; D call uncertain. Trimming cost V 1 base and J 8 bases, with 5 bases left between them. The CDR3 loop spans 11 amino acids. This chain's CDR3 is CASSLGPEAFF. In DNA, the CDR3 is TGTGCCAGCAGTTTAGGGCCGGAAGCTTTCTTT.

This sequence joins TRBV18 and TRBJ1-3, with 7 bases aligning to TRBD1. Germline CDR1 is KGHSH and CDR2 is LQKENI. The CDR3 totals 14 residues. V gave up 6 bases and J gave up 2 bases; unmatched junction bases: 4. The CDR3 reads CASSHGQAGNTIYF. CDR3 coding DNA: TGTGCCAGCTCCCACGGACAGGCTGGAAACACCATATATTTT. Full variable domain (missing parts from reference TRBV18 and TRBJ1-3): NAGVMQNPRHLVRRRGQEARLRCSPMKGHSHVYWYRQLPEEGLKFMVYLQKENIIDESGMPKERFSAEFPKEGPSILRIQQVVRGDSAAYFCASSHGQAGNTIYFGEGSWLTVV.

V and J are TRBV29-1 and TRBJ1-1; D is possibly TRBD1 (5 bases). This CDR3 is 13 amino acids long. Per the germline V gene, CDR1 is SQVTM and CDR2 is ANQGSEA. V was shortened by 7 bases and J by 2 bases, with 14 bases between the two germline ends. The DNA of the CDR3 is TGCAGCGGTACACAGACAGTTAACACTGAAGCTTTCTTT. This codes for CSGTQTVNTEAFF. The whole variable domain, remainder taken from reference TRBV29-1 and TRBJ1-1, is SAVISQKPSRDICQRGTSLTIQCQVDSQVTMMFWYRQQPGQSLTLIATANQGSEATYESGFVIDKFPISRPNLTFSTLTVSNMSPEDSSIYLCSGTQTVNTEAFFGQGTRLTVV.

The chain couples TRBV5-1 to TRBJ2-7, with 9 nucleotides matching TRBD2. CDR1 is SGHRS and CDR2 is YFSETQ in the germline V gene. The CDR3 sequence is 16 residues long. J was trimmed by 4 bases and V by 4 bases; bases with no gene match: 12. Here the CDR3 reads CASSHRGSGSLYEQYF. The CDR3 region has the DNA TGCGCCAGCAGCCACCGGGGTAGCGGGAGTTTGTACGAGCAGTACTTC.

CDR3 in DNA: TGTGCCAGCACTCCCCTGGGGCTGGCGCTAGTATCTGGGGCCAACGTCCTGACTTTC. It yields the protein CASTPLGLALVSGANVLTF. The V and J genes are TRBV28 and TRBJ2-6; possible D gene TRBD1, 5 bases. Trimming cost V 7 bases and J 1 base, with 23 bases left between them. In germline, CDR1 is MDHEN, CDR2 SYDVKM. The CDR3 runs to 19 residues.

This chain uses TRBV11-3 with TRBJ2-3, with 8 bases aligning to TRBD2. Losses at the gene ends were 5 bases for V and 5 bases for J; bases not matched to a gene: 9. Germline CDR1 reads SGHNT; CDR2 reads YENEEA. This CDR3 is 15 amino acids long. CDR3: CASSPGTSNGDTQYF. CDR3 sequence (DNA): TGTGCCAGCAGCCCCGGGACTAGTAATGGAGATACGCAGTATTTT.

The chain is built from TRBV3-1 (or the pseudogene TRBV3-2) and TRBJ2-7, with a weak D call TRBD2 (5 bases). The CDR3 extends over 13 amino acids. The V and J ends lost 6 bases and 2 bases respectively, with 11 bases between them. Germline assignment: CDR1 LGHDT and CDR2 YNNKEL (reference sequence). The CDR3 DNA follows: TGTGCCAGCAGTTACCTAGCCGCCTACGAGCAGTACTTC. Translation: CASSYLAAYEQYF.

The sample holds one count of this clone. The J gene is TRBJ1-4, the V gene TRBV5-4; unclear D gene. This CDR3 is built from 14 residues. V shed 2 bases and J shed 2 bases, with 7 bases lying between them. In germline, CDR1 is SGHNT, CDR2 YYREEE (reference sequence). CDR3: CASSFRSTNEKLFF. The CDR3 DNA reads TGTGCCAGCAGCTTTAGGAGTACTAATGAAAAACTGTTTTTT.

The rearrangement links TRBV7-3 to TRBJ2-1; D is perhaps TRBD1 (6 bases). Per germline, CDR1 SGHTA and CDR2 FQGTGA. The CDR3 loop spans 15 amino acids. V gave up 1 base and J gave up 2 bases, with 9 bases separating them. For the CDR3, the DNA is TGTGCCAGCAGCTTAATGGGACAAGCCTACAATGAGCAGTTCTTC. As protein: CASSLMGQAYNEQFF.

This clone has more than one count but fewer than ten. The chain employs TRBV19 and TRBJ2-1; TRBD2 matches 7 bases. V shed 3 bases and J 4 bases; nucleotides not matched to a gene: 9. The germline V gene encodes CDR1 LNHDA and CDR2 SQIVND (reference sequence). The CDR3 spans 16 residues. The CDR3, as DNA: TGTGCCAGTAGTATTCAGCGGGGAGCCTCATACAATGAGCAGTTCTTC. Translation: CASSIQRGASYNEQFF.

This chain links TRBV7-7 with TRBJ2-5; 7 nucleotides line up with TRBD2. The CDR3 is made up of 16 amino acids. Germline V gives CDR1 SSHAT, CDR2 FNYEAQ (reference sequence). Trimming removed 5 bases from V and 4 bases from J; junction bases left unmatched: 13. For the CDR3, the DNA is TGTGCCAGCAGCCCCTCCGAGGGGACTATTTTAGAGACCCAGTACTTC. Residues: CASSPSEGTILETQYF. Full variable domain (missing parts from reference TRBV7-7 and TRBJ2-5): GAGVSQSPRYKVTKRGQDVTLRCDPISSHATLYWYQQALGQGPEFLTYFNYEAQPDKSGLPSDRFSAERPEGSISTLTIQRTEQRDSAMYRCASSPSEGTILETQYFGPGTRLLVL.

The V gene is TRBV27, the J gene TRBJ2-2; 8 bases are shared with TRBD2. After removal of 3 bases from V and 4 bases from J, the junction contained 4 bases not matched to a gene. Germline V gene sequence: CDR1 MNHEY, CDR2 SMNVEV (reference sequence). The CDR3 runs to 15 residues. CDR3 nucleotide sequence: TGTGCCAGCAGTTTTGGACTAGCCGGCACCGGGGAGCTGTTTTTT. It is translated as CASSFGLAGTGELFF.

The CDR3 bases are TGTGCCAGCAGCTTGGGCAACAGGGCGATCCAAGAGACCCAGTACTTC. Its translation is CASSLGNRAIQETQYF. This sequence joins TRBV11-2 and TRBJ2-5; a possible D gene is TRBD1 (6 bases). The CDR3 has 16 amino acids. V was pared by 3 bases and J by 1 base, with 15 bases between. From germline, CDR1 is SGHAT and CDR2 FQNNGV.

CDR3 region: CASSPGGFSGAKYNEQFF. The CDR3 bases are TGTGCCAGCAGCCCCGGAGGGTTTAGCGGGGCAAAATACAATGAGCAGTTCTTC. The chain uses TRBV3-1 (or the pseudogene TRBV3-2) and TRBJ2-1; 8 bases fit TRBD2. Germline V lookup: CDR1 LGHDT, CDR2 YNNKEL (reference sequence). After removal of 4 bases from V and 4 bases from J, the junction contained 15 bases not matched to a gene. CDR3 length equals 18 residues.

The V gene is TRBV24-1, the J gene TRBJ1-2; D is ambiguous. The germline V gene has CDR1 KGHDR and CDR2 SFDVKD. The CDR3 contains 16 residues. V was pared by 3 bases and J by 3 bases, with 16 bases between. The CDR3 protein is CATSDPLVSFDYGYTF. The CDR3 DNA reads as TGTGCCACCAGTGATCCGCTGGTCAGTTTTGACTATGGCTACACCTTC.